The 28 T cell receptor beta chains given below trace back to one sample, sequenced in a study of T-cell memory formation after mild COVID-19. TCRdb reanalysed the 5' RACE reads using MiXCR and keeps one entry per CDR3 protein. The table has under 550,000 distinct CDR3 sequences, roughly 18% seen once. The sequencing sample was made of PBMCs or a T cell subset sorted from them (not recorded which). The receptors were sampled from a man younger than 30 who had mild COVID-19 (a few samples of this study predate the infection). Cell type and time point are not known.

The chain uses TRBV6-6 and TRBJ1-2; no reliable D call. Trimming cost V 7 bases and J 4 bases, with 7 bases left between them. Germline V gene sequence: CDR1 MNHNY, CDR2 SVGAGI (reference sequence). This CDR3 has 11 amino acids. CDR3 region: CASTAGYGYTF. CDR3 nucleotide sequence: TGTGCCAGCACCGCGGGCTATGGCTACACCTTC.

There are a few counts of this clonotype. V and J are TRBV20-1 and TRBJ2-4; no clear D gene. The length of the CDR3 is 13 residues. Germline lookup yields CDR1 DFQATT and CDR2 SNEGSKA (reference sequence). V lost 6 bases, J lost 4 bases, and 13 bases lay in between. CDR3 bases: TGCAGTGCCCCGGACCAGAAAAAAAACATTCAGTACTTC. Its protein is CSAPDQKKNIQYF.

This clonotype appeared a few times. The chain uses TRBV10-3 and TRBJ1-1; possibly TRBD1 for D (6 bases). Between the trimmed V and J ends, which lost 6 bases and 4 bases, there was a span of 18 bases. The CDR3 has 15 residues. CDR1 and CDR2 from the germline V gene are ENHRY and SYGVKD. The CDR3 reads CAIRDGGQGGTEAFF. In DNA form, the CDR3 reads TGTGCCATCAGGGACGGGGGGCAGGGCGGCACTGAAGCTTTCTTT.

The chain joins TRBV6-6 to TRBJ1-2; 9 bases map to TRBD1. The CDR3 spans 16 residues. Per germline, CDR1 MNHNY and CDR2 SVGAGI (reference sequence). V trimming: 5 bases; J trimming: 0 bases; junction bases outside the gene matches: 7. The CDR3 region has the DNA TGTGCCAGCAGTCGGACAGGGGAAGCGTCTAACTATGGCTACACCTTC. Residues: CASSRTGEASNYGYTF.

This chain links TRBV4-3 with TRBJ1-5; D gene uncertain. Germline V gene data show CDR1 as LGHNA and CDR2 as YSLEER. Trimming stripped 4 bases from V and 2 bases from J, with 9 bases between. CDR3 length equals 14 residues. In DNA, the CDR3 is TGCGCCAGCAGCCCATGGCAGGGCAATCAGCCCCAGCATTTT. Translating gives CASSPWQGNQPQHF.

As for this clonotype: This may arise from a read error, as a much more abundant clone is one base away. The chain uses TRBV12-3 or TRBV12-4 and TRBJ1-1, with 8 positions matching TRBD1. The CDR3 has 14 amino acids. Germline trimming cut 7 bases from V and 4 bases from J; bases unmatched to any gene: 8. The CDR3 region is CASISGGGITEAFF. The CDR3 DNA sequence: TGTGCCAGCATTTCAGGGGGCGGGATCACTGAAGCTTTCTTT.

The V call is TRBV10-3, the J call TRBJ1-5, with TRBD1 matching over 8 bases. CDR3 length equals 13 residues. Germline lookup yields CDR1 ENHRY and CDR2 SYGVKD. The trim removed 6 bases at V and 6 bases at J, leaving 4 bases unmatched. The DNA for the CDR3 is TGTGCCATCAGGGACAGGGAGGGTCAGCCCCAGCATTTT. Translation: CAIRDREGQPQHF.

This clonotype has a handful of counts. The chain is built from TRBV5-5 and TRBJ2-1, with D tentatively TRBD2 (5 bases). The germline gives CDR1 SGHKS, CDR2 YYEKEE (reference sequence). The germline V and J ends were trimmed by 0 bases and 8 bases, with 18 bases remaining between them. This CDR3 comprises 16 residues. In nucleotides, the CDR3 is TGTGCCAGCAGCTTGGCCTCGGGGTTCGGGTACGATGAGCAGTTCTTC. Translated: CASSLASGFGYDEQFF.

The chain couples TRBV20-1 to TRBJ2-3; 8 nucleotides agree with TRBD1. The V segment lost 4 bases and the J segment 6 bases; nucleotides outside the gene matches: 12. The CDR3 runs 15 residues. Germline V gene data show CDR1 as DFQATT and CDR2 as SNEGSKA (reference sequence). CDR3: CSANPLTRGLDTQYF. The CDR3 DNA follows: TGCAGTGCTAACCCCTTAACCAGGGGGCTGGATACGCAGTATTTT.

This clonotype was counted only a few times. The gene calls are TRBV20-1 and TRBJ1-4, with 7 nucleotides matching TRBD1. CDR1 DFQATT and CDR2 SNEGSKA come from the germline V gene (reference sequence). The junction had 6 bases not matched to a gene; V was cut back by 4 bases and J by 1 base. CDR3 length: 15 residues. CDR3 sequence: CSATPHRGTNEKLFF. CDR3 sequence (DNA): TGCAGTGCTACCCCCCACAGGGGAACTAATGAAAAACTGTTTTTT.

This clonotype has only a few counts. The chain has TRBV6-2 or TRBV6-3 and TRBJ2-1; 10 bases are a match to TRBD1. V lost 3 bases, J lost 4 bases, and 21 bases stayed unmatched. The CDR3 is 21 amino acids. Germline V CDR1 and CDR2: MNHEY, SVGEGT. CDR3 region: CASSYTRGTGVVGYRYNEQFF. CDR3 DNA sequence: TGTGCCAGCAGTTATACCCGAGGGACAGGGGTAGTGGGTTATCGGTACAATGAGCAGTTCTTC.

This clonotype appeared a few times. The chain joins TRBV4-1 to TRBJ2-1; no firm D call. The CDR3 has 12 amino acids. V was trimmed by 1 base and J by 8 bases, leaving 6 bases between them. Germline V gives CDR1 MGHRA, CDR2 YSYEKL. The CDR3 region is CASSQAWDEQFF. The CDR3, as DNA: TGCGCCAGCAGCCAAGCTTGGGATGAGCAGTTCTTC.

This clonotype was counted between two and nine times. The rearrangement uses TRBV5-4 and TRBJ2-7; 7 bases match TRBD2. Trimming took 4 bases from V and 1 from J; bases not matched to a gene: 8. The germline V gene encodes CDR1 SGHNT and CDR2 YYREEE (reference sequence). The CDR3 extends over 15 amino acids. Here the CDR3 DNA reads TGTGCCAGCAGCCAGGGATCTAGCGGTTCCTACGAGCAGTACTTC. Encoded protein: CASSQGSSGSYEQYF.

This clonotype was counted a single time. The chain recombines TRBV12-3 or TRBV12-4 with TRBJ1-1, with D unresolved. The V and J ends lost 4 bases and 8 bases respectively, with 11 bases between them. The length of the CDR3 is 12 residues. CDR3 amino acids: CASSSGSREAFF. The CDR3 nucleotides are TGTGCCAGCAGTTCAGGTAGCCGGGAAGCTTTCTTT.

This clonotype has ten or more counts. CDR3 amino acids: CASSLGRKSSYEQYF. The CDR3, as DNA: TGCGCCAGCAGCTTGGGAAGGAAGTCATCCTACGAGCAGTACTTC. The rearrangement uses TRBV5-1 and TRBJ2-7; no reliable D call. The CDR3 runs 15 residues. The germline CDR1 and CDR2 sequences are SGHRS and YFSETQ. The V and J ends lost 0 bases and 1 base respectively, with 11 bases between them.

Within the sample, this clonotype is medium-sized. The V call is TRBV5-5, the J call TRBJ2-5; 11 bases map to TRBD2. With V trimmed by 1 base and J by 5 bases, 4 bases remained unmatched. The CDR3 runs to 15 residues. The germline V gene encodes CDR1 SGHKS and CDR2 YYEKEE (reference sequence). This CDR3 reads CASSLFSGGAETQYF. CDR3 coding DNA: TGTGCCAGCAGCTTGTTTAGCGGGGGGGCCGAGACCCAGTACTTC. The complete variable domain, with remaining parts taken from reference TRBV5-5 and TRBJ2-5, reads DAGVTQSPTHLIKTRGQQVTLRCSPISGHKSVSWYQQVLGQGPQFIFQYYEKEERGRGNFPDRFSARQFPNYSSELNVNALLLGDSALYLCASSLFSGGAETQYFGPGTRLLVL.

The chain carries TRBV29-1 and TRBJ1-1; 7 positions agree with TRBD1. The V and J ends lost 3 bases and 1 base, in that order; junction bases with no gene match: 11. This CDR3 is 16 amino acids long. CDR1 and CDR2 from the germline V gene are SQVTM and ANQGSEA. The CDR3 bases are TGCAGCGTTGAGCACGTAAACAGGGGACGGAACACTGAAGCTTTCTTT. This codes for CSVEHVNRGRNTEAFF.

CDR3: CASSQDGDDRGYTF. The CDR3 DNA follows: TGTGCCAGCAGCCAAGATGGGGACGACAGAGGCTACACCTTC. This chain connects TRBV4-2 to TRBJ1-2, with D perhaps TRBD1 (5 bases). The CDR3 is 14 residues long. V lost 0 bases to trimming and J lost 8 bases, with 13 bases between them. Germline V lookup: CDR1 LGHNA, CDR2 YNFKEQ.

This clonotype was counted a few times. The chain joins TRBV19 to TRBJ1-1, with unresolved D. CDR1 is LNHDA and CDR2 is SQIVND in the germline V gene (reference sequence). CDR3 length: 13 amino acids. Trimming cost V 8 bases and J 1 base, with 11 bases left between them. The CDR3 DNA follows: TGTGCCAGTCAAACGGATTCGAACACTGAAGCTTTCTTT. Translation gives CASQTDSNTEAFF.

The chain carries TRBV5-1 and TRBJ2-2, with a weak D call TRBD2 (5 bases). Looked up from germline, CDR1 is SGHRS and CDR2 is YFSETQ. Between the trimmed V and J ends, which lost 4 bases and 6 bases, there was a span of 13 bases. CDR3 length equals 14 residues. CDR3 residues: CASSTREGPGELFF. CDR3 sequence (DNA): TGCGCCAGCAGCACCCGCGAGGGCCCCGGGGAGCTGTTTTTT.

The chain carries TRBV7-9 and TRBJ2-1, with TRBD1 matching 11 bases. Per germline, CDR1 SEHNR and CDR2 FQNEAQ (reference sequence). This CDR3 spans 14 amino acids. V was clipped by 5 bases and J by 8 bases; unmatched bases: 5. CDR3 sequence (DNA): TGTGCCAGCAGCCCCGGACAGGGGGCCTATGAGCAGTTCTTC. Its translation: CASSPGQGAYEQFF.

V is TRBV7-2 and J is TRBJ1-4; 9 bases agree with TRBD1. The CDR3 length is 13 residues. CDR1 is SGHTA, CDR2 FQGNSA, per germline. V trimming: 3 bases; J trimming: 10 bases; junction bases outside the gene matches: 3. The CDR3 bases are TGTGCCAGCAGCTTTGGGACAGGGAGAAAACTGTTTTTT. Amino acids: CASSFGTGRKLFF.

V is TRBV7-2 and J is TRBJ1-2; 12 nucleotides line up with TRBD1. With V trimmed by 1 base and J by 8 bases, 5 bases remained unmatched. The CDR3 runs 15 residues. CDR1 and CDR2 (germline): SGHTA, FQGNSA. The CDR3 bases are TGTGCCAGCAGCTTAGGGGGACAGGGGGCTGTAGGCTACACCTTC. Residues: CASSLGGQGAVGYTF.

The J gene is TRBJ1-1, the V gene TRBV27, with no clear D. The V end lost 5 bases, the J end lost 4 bases, and 20 bases lay between the germline ends. Per the germline V gene, CDR1 is MNHEY and CDR2 is SMNVEV (reference sequence). This CDR3 contains 16 residues. CDR3 region: CASSLHATLSGTEAFF. The CDR3 DNA is TGTGCCAGCAGTCTCCACGCGACACTGTCGGGCACTGAAGCTTTCTTT.

V gene TRBV12-3 or TRBV12-4 combines with J gene TRBJ1-2, with unresolved D. This CDR3 has 13 amino acids. V lost 5 bases to trimming and J lost 8 bases, with 15 bases between them. The CDR3 DNA sequence: TGTGCCAGCAGTACCCCCGGGGAGCAGGGCTACACCTTC. Protein product: CASSTPGEQGYTF.

The chain is built from TRBV6-5 and TRBJ2-1; D is possibly TRBD2 (6 bases). The CDR3 consists of 16 residues. Germline values: CDR1 MNHEY, CDR2 SVGAGI. V lost 5 bases, J lost 0 bases, and 14 bases lay in between. This chain's CDR3 is CASSVGGLHSYNEQFF. In nucleotides, the CDR3 is TGTGCCAGCAGTGTGGGGGGACTCCACTCCTACAATGAGCAGTTCTTC.

This clonotype has a handful of counts. The gene calls are TRBV4-3 and TRBJ1-3; D gene unclear. CDR3 length: 16 amino acids. Germline CDR1 is LGHNA and CDR2 is YSLEER. Deletions cut 3 bases from V and 0 bases from J, with 12 bases between. Here the CDR3 reads CASSQAGRLSGNTIYF. The CDR3 region has the DNA TGCGCCAGCAGCCAGGCAGGACGCCTCTCTGGAAACACCATATATTTT.

This clonotype turned up a few times. The V and J genes are TRBV4-2 and TRBJ1-1; D uncertain. Germline CDR1 reads LGHNA; CDR2 reads YNFKEQ. Trimming removed 4 bases at V and 3 bases at J, with 21 bases between. The CDR3 is made up of 17 amino acids. CDR3 in amino acids: CASSPLFRGGMDTEAFF. CDR3 coding DNA: TGTGCCAGCAGCCCCCTTTTCCGTGGCGGGATGGACACTGAAGCTTTCTTT.